The T cell receptor beta chain described here comes from a study of Ad26.COV2.S vaccination and SARS-CoV-2 variants. The wider study: Administration of Ad26.COV2.S was intramuscular, either once or twice 56 days apart. Findings and limits, study-wide: Substantial post-vaccination breadth of spike-specific CD8+ and CD4+ T cell responses was reported.

The sample's treatment: around 19 received Ad26.COV2.S at low or high dose, single or two shots; a few received placebo; per-sample allocation not given. At day 63 after the first vaccine or placebo injection, samples were drawn. Donor was an adult aged 18-55 years in Boston. Profiled with immunoSEQ multiplex PCR; TCRdb holds only in-frame clones, not every one. The sample shows 440,000 or so clones, 90% of them seen only once. CDR1 KGHSH and CDR2 LQKENI come from the germline V gene. This CDR3 has 15 amino acids. V dropped 2 bases and J dropped 7 bases, with 12 bases sitting between them. With regard to this clone: Its specificity is not known.

The chain has TRBV18 and TRBJ1-6, with TRBD1 as a possible D gene (6 bases). The specimen was peripheral blood, collected in a trial of Ad26.COV2.S vaccine versus placebo. The receptor was isolated from a person aged 18-60 years who received the Ad26.COV2.S COVID-19 vaccine or a placebo. CDR3 residues: CASSPKQGANSPLHF. DNA of the CDR3: TGTGCCAGCTCACCAAAACAGGGCGCCAATTCACCCCTCCACTTT.